This record concerns one TCR beta chain sequence. Its specificity is unknown. The data originate from a study of cytomegalovirus exposure and HLA in healthy donors. V lost 0 bases to trimming and J lost 2 bases, with 11 bases between them. The CDR3 runs to 15 residues. In germline, CDR1 is SGHRS, CDR2 YFSETQ. General observations from the study: In a later analysis, most CMV-associated TCR beta chains appeared HLA-restricted.

The PCR used 60 Vbeta and 13 Jbeta primers. The data were produced by immunoSEQ multiplex PCR, yet TCRdb's version contains in-frame clones alone and is incomplete. This sample yields about 210,000 clones, of which more than 75% are seen a single time; approximately 5.7% belongs to the top ten. The receptor was isolated from a man in his forties in good health and CMV-seropositive. The source material was PBMCs. The rearrangement uses TRBV5-1 and TRBJ1-1; D call uncertain. The CDR3 reads CASSLGPPTNTEAFF. CDR3 sequence (DNA): TGCGCCAGCAGCTTGGGGCCGCCGACTAACACTGAAGCTTTCTTT.